The 20 T cell receptor beta chains reported below all come from one sample, sequenced in a study of cytomegalovirus exposure and HLA in healthy donors. The PCR ran on 60 Vbeta and 13 Jbeta primers. Only in-frame clones appear in the TCRdb table, and some are missing; sequencing was by immunoSEQ multiplex PCR. The data contain 150,000 or so clones, 82% of them seen just once; the ten biggest clones take up roughly 1.5%. Sequenced sample: PBMCs. These receptors originate from a male donor in good health and CMV-seronegative.

V and J are TRBV5-1 and TRBJ2-7, with a tentative D call TRBD1 (5 bases). This CDR3 contains 18 residues. Germline V gene sequence: CDR1 SGHRS, CDR2 YFSETQ. V lost 0 bases to trimming and J lost 3 bases, with 22 bases between them. In nucleotides, the CDR3 is TGCGCCAGCAGCTTGGGAAACATTAGACAGTCGACGGTCTACGAGCAGTACTTC. Translation gives CASSLGNIRQSTVYEQYF. The full variable domain, rest sourced from reference TRBV5-1 and TRBJ2-7, is KAGVTQTPRYLIKTRGQQVTLSCSPISGHRSVSWYQQTPGQGLQFLFEYFSETQRNKGNFPGRFSGRQFSNSRSEMNVSTLELGDSALYLCASSLGNIRQSTVYEQYFGPGTRLTVT.

The table lists this clone with a count of one. Here the CDR3 reads CSVEVPGPNTEAFF. DNA for the CDR3: TGCAGCGTTGAAGTCCCGGGTCCGAACACTGAAGCTTTCTTT. The rearrangement links TRBV29-1 to TRBJ1-1; D is ambiguous. Trimming removed 1 base at V and 1 base at J, with 10 bases between. Germline CDR1 reads SQVTM; CDR2 reads ANQGSEA. The CDR3 contains 14 residues. Looking up the rest from reference TRBV29-1 and TRBJ1-1 gives the full variable domain: SAVISQKPSRDICQRGTSLTIQCQVDSQVTMMFWYRQQPGQSLTLIATANQGSEATYESGFVIDKFPISRPNLTFSTLTVSNMSPEDSSIYLCSVEVPGPNTEAFFGQGTRLTVV.

The chain couples TRBV28 to TRBJ1-1; D not resolved. The CDR3 is made up of 14 amino acids. Germline V gives CDR1 MDHEN, CDR2 SYDVKM. V was pared by 3 bases and J by 3 bases, with 11 bases between. CDR3 bases: TGTGCCAGCAGTTTTTATGGGCAGGACACTGAAGCTTTCTTT. It codes for CASSFYGQDTEAFF.

This clone has only one observation. The chain recombines TRBV18 with TRBJ2-7; a weak D match, TRBD2 (6 bases). Germline assignment: CDR1 KGHSH and CDR2 LQKENI. The CDR3 sequence is 14 residues long. V shed 5 bases and J shed 7 bases, with 18 bases lying between them. CDR3 region: CASSGSVGGSEQYF. The CDR3 DNA follows: TGTGCCAGCTCAGGGAGCGTGGGAGGTAGTGAGCAGTACTTC.

The chain combines TRBV30 with TRBJ1-2; D might be TRBD1 (5 bases). V was shortened by 4 bases and J by 7 bases, with 13 bases between the two germline ends. Per germline, CDR1 GTSNPN and CDR2 SVGIG (reference sequence). The CDR3 sequence is 12 residues long. CDR3 region: CAWTPRTLGYTF. The CDR3 nucleotides read TGTGCCTGGACGCCTAGGACACTTGGCTACACCTTC.

The CDR3 protein is CASAGAGDTQYF. CDR3 bases: TGTGCCAGTGCGGGAGCGGGGGATACGCAGTATTTT. The V and J genes are TRBV6-1 and TRBJ2-3; 7 nucleotides line up with TRBD2. This CDR3 comprises 12 residues. V lost 9 bases to trimming and J lost 6 bases; unmatched junction nucleotides: 6. Per the germline V gene, CDR1 is MNHNS and CDR2 is SASEGT.

J is TRBJ1-1 and V is TRBV7-6; 10 bases agree with TRBD1. Trimming removed 2 bases from V and 4 bases from J; junction bases left unmatched: 1. CDR3 size: 14 residues. Germline V lookup: CDR1 SGHVS, CDR2 FNYEAQ. The CDR3 reads CASSLRTGGTEAFF. As DNA, the CDR3 is TGTGCCAGCAGCTTACGGACAGGGGGCACTGAAGCTTTCTTT.

This clone was found many times. The V gene is TRBV27, the J gene TRBJ1-2; 7 bases fit TRBD1. There are 14 residues in the CDR3. Germline lookup yields CDR1 MNHEY and CDR2 SMNVEV (reference sequence). V trimming: 2 bases; J trimming: 1 base; junction bases outside the gene matches: 1. The CDR3 DNA sequence: TGTGCCAGCAGTTTACAGGGGGGTAACTATGGCTACACCTTC. Its translation is CASSLQGGNYGYTF.

The genes are TRBV6-1 and TRBJ2-7, with D possibly matching TRBD1 (5 bases). The CDR3 consists of 10 residues. Trimming took off 6 bases at V and 12 bases at J, with 12 bases between the two ends. CDR1 MNHNS and CDR2 SASEGT come from the germline V gene. In DNA, the CDR3 is TGTGCCAGCAGGGCCGGACAACGGTACTTC. This encodes CASRAGQRYF.

The chain couples TRBV27 to TRBJ2-1; the D is unclear. This CDR3 is 11 amino acids long. Germline values: CDR1 MNHEY, CDR2 SMNVEV (reference sequence). V lost 3 bases and J 8 bases, leaving 5 bases between the germline ends. DNA of the CDR3: TGTGCCAGCAGTTTGGGCGATGAGCAGTTCTTC. Translation gives CASSLGDEQFF.

Turning to this clone: A read error may account for a junction end that differs from germline. The chain links TRBV9 to TRBJ1-1, with TRBD1 matching 7 bases. This CDR3 has 14 amino acids. CDR1 and CDR2 (germline): SGDLS, YYNGEE. CDR3 amino acids: CASSGGGAGTEASF. The CDR3 region has the DNA TGTGCCAGCAGCGGAGGGGGCGCAGGGACTGAAGCTTCCTTT.

The chain carries TRBV10-3 and TRBJ2-7, with 14 positions matching TRBD2. Trimming took 0 bases from V and 4 from J; bases not matched to a gene: 2. There are 16 residues in the CDR3. Germline lookup yields CDR1 ENHRY and CDR2 SYGVKD. The CDR3 DNA sequence: TGTGCCATCAGTGAGTCCGGGACTAGCGGGAGTTACGAGCAGTACTTC. Translation: CAISESGTSGSYEQYF.

This sequence joins TRBV10-3 and TRBJ2-7; TRBD2 matches at 7 bases. V trimming: 8 bases; J trimming: 4 bases; junction bases outside the gene matches: 8. Germline V gene data show CDR1 as ENHRY and CDR2 as SYGVKD. This CDR3 is 13 amino acids long. CDR3 loop: CAISGGSGYEQYF. In DNA form, the CDR3 reads TGTGCCATCTCGGGCGGGAGTGGTTACGAGCAGTACTTC.

Comment on this clone: The junction differs from germline at one of its ends, possibly a read error. This chain joins TRBV7-9 and TRBJ1-2; D may be TRBD1 (5 bases). Germline V gives CDR1 SEHNR, CDR2 FQNEAQ (reference sequence). The CDR3 length is 15 residues. This CDR3 is CSSSPHPGPNYGYTF. CDR3 nucleotide sequence: TGTTCCAGCAGCCCCCATCCAGGGCCCAACTATGGCTACACCTTC.

The chain combines TRBV7-2 with TRBJ2-5; 11 bases are a match to TRBD1. The J call is uncertain, as TRBJ2-7 better fits the DNA end. CDR1 and CDR2 from the germline V gene are SGHTA and FQGNSA. This CDR3 region has 15 residues. The chain's CDR3 is CASSWGTGGVYEQYF. In nucleotides, the CDR3 is TGTGCCAGCAGCTGGGGGACAGGGGGGGTCTACGAGCAGTACTTC.

The chain uses TRBV9 and TRBJ2-1; possibly TRBD2 for D (5 bases). The CDR3 extends over 13 amino acids. The V gene's germline CDR1 is SGDLS and CDR2 YYNGEE. Trimming took off 0 bases at V and 12 bases at J, with 13 bases between the two ends. The chain's CDR3 is CASSVVGGMWQFF. CDR3 coding DNA: TGTGCCAGCAGCGTAGTAGGAGGCATGTGGCAGTTCTTC.

The chain employs TRBV18 and TRBJ2-5; D is ambiguous. The CDR3 has 13 residues. V was cut by 3 bases and J by 1 base, with 6 bases left in between. Per germline, CDR1 KGHSH and CDR2 LQKENI. The CDR3 region is CASSPGVQETQYF. The CDR3, as DNA: TGTGCCAGCTCACCCGGAGTCCAAGAGACCCAGTACTTC.

This clone showed up just once. The genes are TRBV18 and TRBJ1-2, with D possibly being TRBD1 (5 bases). The CDR3 totals 13 residues. Trimming took off 5 bases at V and 7 bases at J, with 14 bases between the two ends. Germline V CDR1 and CDR2: KGHSH, LQKENI. The CDR3 DNA sequence: TGTGCCAGCTCAACCGGGACTTCAGGTGGCTACACCTTC. Amino acids: CASSTGTSGGYTF. The whole variable domain, remainder taken from reference TRBV18 and TRBJ1-2, is NAGVMQNPRHLVRRRGQEARLRCSPMKGHSHVYWYRQLPEEGLKFMVYLQKENIIDESGMPKERFSAEFPKEGPSILRIQQVVRGDSAAYFCASSTGTSGGYTFGSGTRLTVV.

The V and J genes are TRBV19 and TRBJ2-7; D may be TRBD1 (8 bases). CDR3 length: 17 amino acids. V lost 2 bases to trimming and J lost 3 bases, with 20 bases between them. CDR1 LNHDA and CDR2 SQIVND come from the germline V gene (reference sequence). This chain's CDR3 is CASSIIGGDRSVYEQYF. DNA for the CDR3: TGTGCCAGTAGTATAATAGGGGGGGACAGGTCTGTCTACGAGCAGTACTTC.

In its sample, this clone was seen a few times. This rearrangement joins TRBV5-5 to TRBJ1-2; 8 bases map to TRBD1. The J segment lost 0 bases and the V segment lost 4 bases, leaving 17 bases of the junction unmatched. The CDR3 is made up of 19 amino acids. Germline-derived CDR1 and CDR2 are SGHKS and YYEKEE (reference sequence). CDR3 amino acids: CASSPLGPRQGYTNYGYTF. CDR3 sequence (DNA): TGTGCCAGCAGCCCGCTGGGCCCGCGACAGGGGTACACTAACTATGGCTACACCTTC.